This TCR beta chain was obtained from a study of T cells expressing NK-cell markers. Study background: The eight sequenced donors comprised seven who were HCMV-seropositive and one who was seronegative.

Germline V gene data show CDR1 as SQVTM and CDR2 as ANQGSEA. This CDR3 is 15 amino acids long. TCRdb processed the 5' RACE reads again and assigns one entry to each CDR3 protein, with no DNA. This sample lists about 160,000 distinct CDR3 sequences; its ten largest clones have roughly 20%. This chain joins TRBV29-1 and TRBJ2-1; TCRdb gives TRBD1 as the D gene, but with no DNA this cannot be confirmed. Sequenced sample: blood T cells: a sorted CD56 or NKG2C T cell subset, CD4+ or CD8+ T cells, or bulk PBMC T cells (not recorded which). This sequence was found in a woman aged 18-69 years in good health. The CDR3: CSVVQGYLTDNEQFF.